The 20 T cell receptor beta chains reported below all come from one sample, sequenced in a study of CD8 T cells in Susac syndrome. Random hexamers served to reverse transcribe roughly 0.45 to 1 ug RNA. A single record per CDR3 protein comes from TCRdb applying MiXCR to the immunoSEQ multiplex PCR reads. Among just over 150,000 distinct CDR3 sequences listed, 94% were seen once. The material sequenced was CD8+ T cells from PBMCs. These receptors originate from a human donor with multiple sclerosis.

This clonotype was counted a few times. The rearrangement uses TRBV12-3 or TRBV12-4 and TRBJ1-4, with 11 bases matching TRBD1. The CDR3 length is 15 residues. The ends lost 5 bases at V and 8 bases at J; junction bases unmatched: 7. As DNA, the CDR3 is TGTGCCAGCAGTCCCGGGACAGGGGGTTGGGAAAAACTGTTTTTT. Protein sequence: CASSPGTGGWEKLFF.

The CDR3 DNA sequence: TGTGCCACCGGTCACAAGGGGGGCACTGAAGCTTTCTTT. Translation: CATGHKGGTEAFF. V gene TRBV24-1 combines with J gene TRBJ1-1; D is possibly TRBD1 (6 bases). Germline-derived CDR1 and CDR2 are KGHDR and SFDVKD. Trimming took 9 bases from V and 4 from J, leaving 14 bases between them. The length of the CDR3 is 13 residues.

This sequence joins TRBV5-6 and TRBJ2-1; possibly TRBD2 for D (6 bases). CDR1 and CDR2 from the germline V gene are SGHDT and YYEEEE. Trimming shortened V by 0 bases and J by 8 bases, and 15 bases separated the two germline ends. This CDR3 contains 15 residues. The CDR3 sequence: CASSLALSGGDEQFF. DNA for the CDR3: TGTGCCAGCAGCTTGGCGCTCAGTGGAGGGGATGAGCAGTTCTTC.

V gene TRBV19 combines with J gene TRBJ1-5, with D unclear. The CDR3 totals 12 residues. Trimming removed 5 bases at V and 9 bases at J, with 11 bases between. Germline-derived CDR1 and CDR2 are LNHDA and SQIVND (reference sequence). The CDR3 DNA is TGTGCCAGTAGTCCGATGGGGAGGCCCCAGCATTTT. This translates into CASSPMGRPQHF.

CDR3 sequence: CSARGGPQETQYF. The CDR3 DNA reads TGCAGTGCTAGGGGGGGCCCCCAAGAGACCCAGTACTTC. V and J are TRBV20-1 and TRBJ2-5, with D perhaps matching TRBD1 or TRBD2 (6 bases each). Per the germline V gene, CDR1 is DFQATT and CDR2 is SNEGSKA (reference sequence). The V end lost 3 bases, the J end lost 1 base, and 9 bases lay between the germline ends. This CDR3 contains 13 residues.

V and J are TRBV29-1 and TRBJ2-1; D gene uncertain. This CDR3 has 9 residues. V was clipped by 5 bases and J by 8 bases, with 4 bases between them. Germline V gene lookup returns CDR1 SQVTM and CDR2 ANQGSEA. The CDR3 is CSVSHEQFF. The CDR3 DNA follows: TGCAGCGTTTCGCATGAGCAGTTCTTC.

V gene TRBV11-2 combines with J gene TRBJ2-5; D is undetermined. V was cut by 1 base and J by 6 bases, with 15 bases left in between. CDR3 length equals 15 residues. In germline, CDR1 is SGHAT, CDR2 FQNNGV. The CDR3 DNA is TGTGCCAGCAGCTTAGGGCGAGGTACAGCTCAGACCCAGTACTTC. The encoded protein is CASSLGRGTAQTQYF.

This chain joins TRBV11-1 and TRBJ1-6, with D unclear. This CDR3 comprises 20 residues. Trimming cost V 1 base and J 0 bases, with 19 bases left between them. CDR1 is SGHAT, CDR2 FQDESV, per germline (reference sequence). In DNA, the CDR3 is TGTGCCAGCAGCTTAGGGGCAGGCCACGACCTGGACTCCTATAATTCACCCCTCCACTTT. Translated, it gives CASSLGAGHDLDSYNSPLHF.

The chain recombines TRBV15 with TRBJ2-1; D is unclear. This CDR3 has 13 amino acids. Germline V gene data show CDR1 as LNHNV and CDR2 as YYDKDF (reference sequence). The germline V and J ends were trimmed by 0 bases and 10 bases, with 10 bases remaining between them. This CDR3 reads CATSREGPKEQFF. CDR3 DNA: TGTGCCACCAGCAGAGAAGGGCCAAAGGAGCAGTTCTTC.

A single count supports this clonotype. The CDR3 sequence: CASSPPIPFSYNEQFF. The CDR3 DNA follows: TGTGCCAGCTCACCACCGATCCCGTTTTCCTACAATGAGCAGTTCTTC. This chain uses TRBV18 with TRBJ2-1; D not certain. V was pared by 0 bases and J by 1 base, with 10 bases between. This CDR3 contains 16 residues. The germline gives CDR1 KGHSH, CDR2 LQKENI.

The chain is built from TRBV29-1 and TRBJ1-1; TRBD1 matches 8 bases. There are 13 residues in the CDR3. Germline CDR1 reads SQVTM; CDR2 reads ANQGSEA. V lost 6 bases and J lost 4; bases outside the gene matches: 7. The CDR3 region has the DNA TGCAGCGTAGACTACACAGGGGGCACTGAAGCTTTCTTT. The encoded protein is CSVDYTGGTEAFF.

The J gene is TRBJ1-2, the V gene TRBV2; D not resolved. Trimming took off 9 bases at V and 5 bases at J, with 10 bases between the two ends. The CDR3 length is 11 residues. Germline lookup yields CDR1 SNHLY and CDR2 FYNNEI. CDR3: CARRVGYGYTF. CDR3 coding DNA: TGTGCCAGAAGGGTGGGGTATGGCTACACCTTC. The whole variable domain, remainder taken from reference TRBV2 and TRBJ1-2, is EPEVTQTPSHQVTQMGQEVILRCVPISNHLYFYWYRQILGQKVEFLVSFYNNEISEKSEIFDDQFSVERPDGSNFTLKIRSTKLEDSAMYFCARRVGYGYTFGSGTRLTVV.

The genes are TRBV20-1 and TRBJ1-1; D not certain. CDR1 is DFQATT and CDR2 is SNEGSKA in the germline V gene (reference sequence). CDR3 size: 14 residues. V dropped 2 bases and J dropped 0 bases, with 10 bases sitting between them. CDR3 loop: CSARYGSMNTEAFF. The CDR3 coding sequence is TGCAGTGCTAGATACGGGTCTATGAACACTGAAGCTTTCTTT.

This sequence joins TRBV9 and TRBJ2-1, with TRBD1 identical over 7 bases. After removal of 2 bases from V and 5 bases from J, the junction contained 4 bases not matched to a gene. There are 14 residues in the CDR3. CDR1 and CDR2 from the germline V gene are SGDLS and YYNGEE. The CDR3 loop is CASSVPTGNNEQFF. The CDR3 DNA follows: TGTGCCAGCAGCGTCCCGACAGGGAACAATGAGCAGTTCTTC.

The CDR3 protein is CASGLVPGTDNQPQHF. DNA of the CDR3: TGTGCTAGTGGTTTGGTACCGGGAACGGACAATCAGCCCCAGCATTTT. This chain uses TRBV12-5 with TRBJ1-5; the D is unclear. Germline V gene lookup returns CDR1 LGHNT and CDR2 FRNRAP. CDR3 size: 16 residues. Trimming removed 0 bases at V and 3 bases at J, with 12 bases between.

This rearrangement joins TRBV7-8 to TRBJ1-6, with D maybe TRBD1 (5 bases). The V gene's germline CDR1 is SGHVS and CDR2 FQNEAQ. CDR3 length: 17 residues. Trimming left V 5 bases short and J 0 bases short, with 14 bases between. In DNA form, the CDR3 reads TGTGCCAGCAGCCTGGGGCCGAGAAGCTCCTATAATTCACCCCTCCACTTT. This translates into CASSLGPRSSYNSPLHF.

This clonotype showed up just once. The chain combines TRBV7-8 with TRBJ2-1, with D perhaps matching TRBD2 (5 bases). Trimming pared 5 bases from V and 2 bases from J, leaving 13 bases between. Germline loops: CDR1 SGHVS, CDR2 FQNEAQ. The CDR3 length is 15 residues. The CDR3 coding sequence is TGTGCCAGCAGCATACGTGAGGGTCCCTACAATGAGCAGTTCTTC. Translated: CASSIREGPYNEQFF.

The chain combines TRBV13 with TRBJ1-1, with D possibly TRBD1 on 5 matching bases. The CDR3 has 14 amino acids. The germline V gene encodes CDR1 PRHDT and CDR2 FYEKMQ (reference sequence). V lost 6 bases, J lost 0 bases, and 11 bases lay in between. CDR3 residues: CASRRQIMNTEAFF. The CDR3 coding sequence is TGTGCCAGCAGGCGACAGATCATGAACACTGAAGCTTTCTTT.

The rearrangement links TRBV2 to TRBJ2-2; 10 bases are shared with TRBD1. The junction had 9 bases not matched to a gene; V was cut back by 8 bases and J by 6 bases. The CDR3 covers 15 residues. Germline V CDR1 and CDR2: SNHLY, FYNNEI. The CDR3 region is CASAPGQGFPGELFF. The CDR3 bases are TGTGCCAGCGCCCCGGGACAGGGGTTTCCCGGGGAGCTGTTTTTT.

The gene calls are TRBV14 and TRBJ2-3, with 7 bases identical to TRBD1. The V segment lost 5 bases and the J segment 3 bases; nucleotides outside the gene matches: 11. Germline V gives CDR1 SGHDN, CDR2 FVKESK. The CDR3 is 16 residues long. The DNA of the CDR3 is TGTGCCAGCAGCTCCCTAGACAGGGAGTATACAGATACGCAGTATTTT. It yields the protein CASSSLDREYTDTQYF.